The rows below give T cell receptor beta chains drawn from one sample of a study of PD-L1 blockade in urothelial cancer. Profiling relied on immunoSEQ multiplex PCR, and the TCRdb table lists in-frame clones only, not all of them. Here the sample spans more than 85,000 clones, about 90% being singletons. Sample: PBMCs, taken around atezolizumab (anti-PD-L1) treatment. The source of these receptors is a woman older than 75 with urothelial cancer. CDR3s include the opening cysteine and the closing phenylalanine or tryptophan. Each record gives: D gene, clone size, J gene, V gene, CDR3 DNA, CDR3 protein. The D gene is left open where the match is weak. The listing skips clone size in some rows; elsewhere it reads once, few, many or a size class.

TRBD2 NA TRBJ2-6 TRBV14 TGTGCCAGCAGCCGGACTAGCGGGGTCTCTGGGGCCAACGTCCTGACTTTC CASSRTSGVSGANVLTF
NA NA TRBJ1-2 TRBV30 TGTGCCTGGAGAATGCAGGGGCCGAGCGGCTACACCTTC CAWRMQGPSGYTF
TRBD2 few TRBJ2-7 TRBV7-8 TGTGCCAGCAGCTTATCGACTAGCGGGGTTAAAAACTACGAGCAGTACTTC CASSLSTSGVKNYEQYF
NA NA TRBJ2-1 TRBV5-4 TGTGCCAGCAGCTTGGACGGGGTTCCTCACAATGAGCAGTTCTTC CASSLDGVPHNEQFF
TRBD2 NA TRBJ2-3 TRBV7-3 TGTGCCAGCACACTTCTCGGCGGGAGCCCCCCAGATACGCAGTATTTT CASTLLGGSPPDTQYF
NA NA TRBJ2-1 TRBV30 TGTGCCTGGAGTGTGAATGAGCATGAGCAGTTCTTC CAWSVNEHEQFF
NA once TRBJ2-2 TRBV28 TGTGCCAGCAGTTTATCCCGGTGGGGGGAGTACACCGGGGAGCTGTTTTTT CASSLSRWGEYTGELFF
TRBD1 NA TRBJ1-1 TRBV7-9 TGTGCCAGCAGCCCGCCGGGACAGCCACTCAACACTGAAGCTTTCTTT CASSPPGQPLNTEAFF
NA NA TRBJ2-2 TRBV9 TGTGCCAGCCGGAGGGCGCCGAACACCGGGGAGCTGTTTTTT CASRRAPNTGELFF
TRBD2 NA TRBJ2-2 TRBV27 TGTGCCAGCAGTTTATGGGCTAGCGGGAGGTCGGTGGGATCACCCGGGGAGCTGTTTTTT CASSLWASGRSVGSPGELFF
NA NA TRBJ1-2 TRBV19 TGTGCCAGTAGTAACACAGGGTTTGGATTGGACTATGGCTACACCTTC CASSNTGFGLDYGYTF
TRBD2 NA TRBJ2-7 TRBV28 TGTGCCAGCAGCCCTGCCGGGACTATCCCCTTATACGAGCAGTACTTC CASSPAGTIPLYEQYF
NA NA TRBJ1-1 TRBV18 TGTGCCAGCTCACCAGGGACACAGGGTGGAGCTTTCTTT CASSPGTQGGAFF
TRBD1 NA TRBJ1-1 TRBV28 TGTGCCAGCAGGGGACAGAGTTGGACTGAAGCTTTCTTT CASRGQSWTEAFF
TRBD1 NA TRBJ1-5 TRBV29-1 TGCAGCGTGGGCACAGGGGGTCGGGATCAGCCCCAGCATTTT CSVGTGGRDQPQHF
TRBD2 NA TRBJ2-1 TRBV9 TGTGCCAGCAGCCCATCGGGACTAGATGGTACGGGTGAGCAGTTCTTC CASSPSGLDGTGEQFF
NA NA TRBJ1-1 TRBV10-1 TGCGCCAGCAGTGAGTCCCAGATGTCTTTGACTGAAGCTTTCTTT CASSESQMSLTEAFF
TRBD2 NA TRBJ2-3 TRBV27 TGTGCCAGCAGTCCCTTAGCGGGAGGGTCAGATACGCAGTATTTT CASSPLAGGSDTQYF
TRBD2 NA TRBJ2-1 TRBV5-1 TGCGCCAGCAGCCAGGGACTAGCGGCCTCCTACAATGAGCAGTTCTTC CASSQGLAASYNEQFF
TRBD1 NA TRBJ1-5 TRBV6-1 TGTGCCAGCAGTGAAGGGGGACAGGGAGGTGAGCCCCAGCATTTT CASSEGGQGGEPQHF
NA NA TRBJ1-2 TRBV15 TGTGCCACCAGCACCGACGGGTCAGGGCAGATCTATGGCTACACCTTC CATSTDGSGQIYGYTF
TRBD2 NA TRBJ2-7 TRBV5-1 TGCGCCAGCAGCTTGACTAGCGGGAGCTTCAACGAGCAGTACTTC CASSLTSGSFNEQYF
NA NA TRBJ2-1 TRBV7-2 TGTGCCAGCAGCCCATACCACAGCCCCTACAATGAGCAGTTCTTC CASSPYHSPYNEQFF
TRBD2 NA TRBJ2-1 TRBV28 TGTGCCAGCAGTTTCGCCGGCGGGAGCTACAATGAGCAGTTCTTC CASSFAGGSYNEQFF
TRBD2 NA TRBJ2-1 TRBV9 TGTGCCAGCAGCGCTACAGGGGGGAGGCTAGCGGGAGGGGGAAATGAGCAGTTCTTC CASSATGGRLAGGGNEQFF
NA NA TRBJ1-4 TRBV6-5 TGTGCCAGCAGTTGGGAGGGACGGCCTAATGAAAAACTGTTTTTT CASSWEGRPNEKLFF
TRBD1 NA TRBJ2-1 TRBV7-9 TGTGCCAGCAGCTTAGAGGGGGCCAGCGTTGAGCAGTTCTTC CASSLEGASVEQFF
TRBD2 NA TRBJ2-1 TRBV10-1 TGCGCCAGCAGTGACCCCTCGGGAGGGTGGTACAATGAGCAGTTCTTC CASSDPSGGWYNEQFF
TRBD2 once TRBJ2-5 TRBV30 TGTGCCCGTTCTGATATTAGCGGGGGTTTTGAGACCCAGTACTTC CARSDISGGFETQYF
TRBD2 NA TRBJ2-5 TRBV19 TGTGCCAGTAGTCCCGGACTAGCAGAGACCCAGTACTTC CASSPGLAETQYF
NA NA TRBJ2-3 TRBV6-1 TGTGCCAGCAGTCAAAATACAGGGACAGATACGCAGTATTTT CASSQNTGTDTQYF
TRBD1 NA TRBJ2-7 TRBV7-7 TGTGCCAGCAGCTTAGGGACAGGGTTCACCTACGAGCAGTACTTC CASSLGTGFTYEQYF
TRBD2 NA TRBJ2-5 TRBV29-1 TGCAGCGTTTCCTCACGCAACGGGAGGGGTAGACAGTACTTC CSVSSRNGRGRQYF
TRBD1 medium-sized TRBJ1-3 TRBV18 TGTGCCAGCTCATTTCGACAGGGGGCAAGCTCTGGAAACACCATATATTTT CASSFRQGASSGNTIYF
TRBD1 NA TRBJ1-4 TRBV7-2 TGTGCCAGCAGCACTGACAGGGTTTTTGCAACTAATGAAAAACTGTTTTTT CASSTDRVFATNEKLFF
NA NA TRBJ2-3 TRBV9 TGTGCCAGCAGCTCGAGGATTAGCACAGATACGCAGTATTTT CASSSRISTDTQYF
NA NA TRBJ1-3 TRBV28 TGTGCCAGCAGTTTATCAGGGGTAGGAAACACCATATATTTT CASSLSGVGNTIYF
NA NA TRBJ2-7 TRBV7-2 TGTGCCAGCAGCTTAGTGACAGAACCTGGCCACGAGCAGTACTTC CASSLVTEPGHEQYF
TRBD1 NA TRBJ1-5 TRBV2 TGTGCCAGTTCAACCCGGACAGGTGAAGGTCAGCCCCAGCATTTT CASSTRTGEGQPQHF
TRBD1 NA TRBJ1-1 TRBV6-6 TGTGCCAGCAGTTACTCGAGTCAGGGGGCCACTGAAGCTTTCTTT CASSYSSQGATEAFF
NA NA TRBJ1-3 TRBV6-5 TGTGCCAGCAGTTACCGCGGGGTCTCTGGAAACACCATATATTTT CASSYRGVSGNTIYF
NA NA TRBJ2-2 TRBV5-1 TGCGCCAGCAGCTTGACGGGGAGAAACACCGGGGAGCTGTTTTTT CASSLTGRNTGELFF
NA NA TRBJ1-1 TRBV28 TGTGCCAGCAGAACAGGGTCGCTGAACACTGAAGCTTTCTTT CASRTGSLNTEAFF
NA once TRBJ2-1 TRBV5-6 TGTGCCAGCAGCGACCGGGTGGCGGATCTCTACAATGAGCAGTTCTTC CASSDRVADLYNEQFF
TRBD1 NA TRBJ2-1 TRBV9 TGTGCCAGCGCCCTACGGGACAGGCCCTACAATGAGCAGTTCTTC CASALRDRPYNEQFF
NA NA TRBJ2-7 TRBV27 TGTGCCAGCAGTTTTGTAGGAGGCGAGCAGTACTTC CASSFVGGEQYF
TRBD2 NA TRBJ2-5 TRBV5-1 TGCGCCAGCAGCTTGGCCTTAGGCGGGAGAACGGAGACCCAGTACTTC CASSLALGGRTETQYF
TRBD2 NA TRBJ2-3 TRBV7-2 TGTGCCAGCAGCGTCAACCCGGGACTAGCGGGAGATACGCAGTATTTT CASSVNPGLAGDTQYF
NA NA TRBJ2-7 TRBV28 TGTGCCAGCAGCCCCGGCGGGACAGCTACTTACGAGCAGTACTTC CASSPGGTATYEQYF
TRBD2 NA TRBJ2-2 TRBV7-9 TGTGCCAGCAGCGTGACTAGCGGGAGTTTACTGGCCGGGGAGCTGTTTTTT CASSVTSGSLLAGELFF
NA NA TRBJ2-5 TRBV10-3 TGTGCCATCAGTGAGCCGCAAGAGACCCAGTACTTC CAISEPQETQYF
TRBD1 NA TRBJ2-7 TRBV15 TGTGCCACCAGCAGCCCTCTCGGACAGGGTGAGGGGGACGGCTACGAGCAGTACTTC CATSSPLGQGEGDGYEQYF
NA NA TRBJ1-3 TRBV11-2 TGTGCCAGCAGTAGAGCGGGGACCATATATTTT CASSRAGTIYF
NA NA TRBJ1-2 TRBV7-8 TGTGCCAGCAGCCTTCAGGAATCTAACTATGGCTACACCTTC CASSLQESNYGYTF
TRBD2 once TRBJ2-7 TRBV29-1 TGCAGCGTTGCTATCTTAGGAGCGGGAGGGCGCTACGAGCAGTACTTC CSVAILGAGGRYEQYF
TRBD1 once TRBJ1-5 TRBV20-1 TGCAGTGCCGGGACAGACCAGCCCCAGCATTTT CSAGTDQPQHF
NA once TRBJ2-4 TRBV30 TGTGCCTGGAGTGGCCCGGGGGTGGCCAAAAACATTCAGTACTTC CAWSGPGVAKNIQYF
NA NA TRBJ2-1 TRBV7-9 TGTGCCAGCAGCTATGACAGTCCTGAGCAGTTCTTC CASSYDSPEQFF
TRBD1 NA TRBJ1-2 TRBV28 TGTGCCAGCAGTCCGACCCGACAGGGCTATGGCTACACCTTC CASSPTRQGYGYTF